This TCR beta chain was captured in a study of cytomegalovirus exposure and HLA in healthy donors. Germline CDR1 LGHNA, CDR2 YSLEER. This CDR3 has 17 residues. V gave up 0 bases and J gave up 1 base, with 15 bases separating them. PCR amplification relied on 60 Vbeta primers (plus 13 Jbeta primers). Measured with immunoSEQ multiplex PCR; TCRdb has only the in-frame clones, and not every one. Seen here are approximately 120,000 clones, around 73% observed once, and the top ten hold roughly 11%. Healthy donors of bone marrow made up the group. At sampling all donors were nominally healthy, likely with unrecorded immune exposures.

The sequencing input was PBMCs. The sequence derives from a man in his thirties or forties in good health and CMV-seropositive. The rearrangement links TRBV4-3 to TRBJ1-2; D is perhaps TRBD1 (6 bases). The CDR3 sequence is CASSQEDRTEYNYGYTF. DNA for the CDR3: TGCGCCAGCAGCCAAGAAGACAGGACAGAATATAACTATGGCTACACCTTC.